Presented here are 18 T cell receptor beta chains from one specimen sequenced in a study of cytomegalovirus exposure and HLA in healthy donors. The PCR used 60 Vbeta and 13 Jbeta primers. The table came from immunoSEQ multiplex PCR; TCRdb's copy has only in-frame clones and leaves some out. The sample holds around 160,000 clones, 60% to 80% seen once. Sequencing was carried out using PBMCs. The receptors were gathered from a man aged 45-65 years in good health and CMV-seropositive.

This rearrangement joins TRBV4-1 to TRBJ2-2, with no clear D. Trimming cost V 1 base and J 7 bases, with 4 bases left between them. The germline V gene has CDR1 MGHRA and CDR2 YSYEKL. The CDR3 totals 12 residues. This CDR3 is CASSQVYGELFF. CDR3 DNA: TGCGCCAGCAGCCAAGTCTACGGGGAGCTGTTTTTT.

The gene calls are TRBV25-1 and TRBJ1-5; maybe TRBD1 (5 bases). V shed 3 bases and J shed 2 bases, with 11 bases lying between them. Germline loops: CDR1 MGHDK, CDR2 SYGVNS. The CDR3 is 15 residues long. The chain's CDR3 is CASSEMGTGNQPQHF. The CDR3 DNA sequence: TGTGCCAGCAGTGAGATGGGGACTGGCAATCAGCCCCAGCATTTT.

This clone came up once. This chain connects TRBV7-3 to TRBJ2-7, with D possibly being TRBD1 (6 bases). The CDR3 is 14 residues long. CDR1 and CDR2 from the germline V gene are SGHTA and FQGTGA. Trimming removed 2 bases from V and 2 bases from J, with 10 bases in between. CDR3 in DNA: TGTGCCAGCAGCTTATCACCAGGGGCCTACGAGCAGTACTTC. Amino acid sequence: CASSLSPGAYEQYF.

This rearrangement joins TRBV19 to TRBJ1-5, with TRBD1 identical over 7 bases. Germline lookup yields CDR1 LNHDA and CDR2 SQIVND (reference sequence). The CDR3 sequence is 14 residues long. V dropped 6 bases and J dropped 5; count of bases not matched to a gene: 7. CDR3 nucleotides: TGTGCCAGTAGCCCCCCAGGGGGGCATCAGCCCCAGCATTTT. This gives the protein CASSPPGGHQPQHF.

The chain joins TRBV9 to TRBJ1-1; D call uncertain. V lost 0 bases and J lost 5, with 11 bases in between. The germline V gene encodes CDR1 SGDLS and CDR2 YYNGEE. The CDR3 runs to 14 residues. The CDR3 loop is CASSVERYGTEAFF. For the CDR3, the DNA is TGTGCCAGCAGCGTAGAGAGATACGGGACTGAAGCTTTCTTT.

This clone was observed a handful of times. The genes are TRBV6-5 and TRBJ1-2; D is perhaps TRBD1 (5 bases). The CDR3 loop spans 14 amino acids. The germline V and J ends were trimmed by 6 bases and 4 bases, with 15 bases remaining between them. CDR1 MNHEY and CDR2 SVGAGI come from the germline V gene. CDR3 nucleotide sequence: TGTGCCAGCAGCCCCCAGGGAGGAAGCTATGGCTACACCTTC. Its translation is CASSPQGGSYGYTF.

J is TRBJ1-1 and V is TRBV7-6, with TRBD1 matching 9 bases. The J segment lost 3 bases and the V segment lost 1 base, leaving 3 bases of the junction unmatched. Germline assignment: CDR1 SGHVS and CDR2 FNYEAQ. The CDR3 runs 15 residues. The CDR3 region has the DNA TGTGCCAGCAGCTTAGTTGGACAGGGGTACACTGAAGCTTTCTTT. It is translated as CASSLVGQGYTEAFF.

Comments on this clone: This CDR3 fails to terminate in the conserved phenylalanine or tryptophan, so it likely reflects a read error. V is TRBV28 and J is TRBJ1-1; 8 bases align to TRBD1. Per germline, CDR1 MDHEN and CDR2 SYDVKM. V trimming: 7 bases; J trimming: 1 base; junction bases outside the gene matches: 11. The CDR3 extends over 16 amino acids. The CDR3: CASTSGGGPGNTEAFL. The CDR3 DNA reads TGTGCCAGCACCTCAGGGGGCGGACCCGGGAACACTGAAGCTTTCCTT.

The V call is TRBV4-2, the J call TRBJ1-2, with 9 bases identical to TRBD1. Germline values: CDR1 LGHNA, CDR2 YNFKEQ. J gave up 8 bases and V 0 bases, and 7 bases lay outside the gene matches. This CDR3 contains 15 residues. The CDR3 DNA reads as TGTGCCAGCAGCCAAGAAAGTACAGGGGGCGGGGGCTACACCTTC. Translating gives CASSQESTGGGGYTF.

In this sample, this clone turned up once. The chain links TRBV4-1 to TRBJ2-5; the match to TRBD1 covers 7 bases. Matching the DNA end better, TRBJ2-7 makes the J call doubtful. This CDR3 contains 13 residues. Germline V gene lookup returns CDR1 MGHRA and CDR2 YSYEKL. In DNA, the CDR3 is TGCGCCAGCAGCCGGGGACAGAACTACGAGCAGTACTTC. Encoded protein: CASSRGQNYEQYF.

In its sample, this clone was seen once. Other DNA variants within this sample encode the same CDR3. J is TRBJ1-5 and V is TRBV4-1; no clear D. CDR1 and CDR2 (germline): MGHRA, YSYEKL. CDR3 length: 13 residues. The ends were cut back, 0 bases at V and 7 bases at J, with 7 bases in the middle. CDR3 in amino acids: CASSQEFRQPQHF. CDR3 nucleotides: TGCGCCAGCAGCCAAGAGTTTAGACAGCCCCAGCATTTT.

The rearrangement joins TRBV10-2 to TRBJ2-3, with 8 bases that match TRBD1. The ends lost 2 bases at V and 7 bases at J; junction bases unmatched: 5. CDR1 is WSHSY and CDR2 is SAAADI in the germline V gene. The CDR3 spans 14 residues. The CDR3 is CASSESTGGNTQYF. The CDR3 DNA follows: TGCGCCAGCAGTGAGAGTACAGGGGGGAATACGCAGTATTTT.

The V gene is TRBV6-5, the J gene TRBJ1-6; 7 bases match TRBD1. Losses at the gene ends were 4 bases for V and 7 bases for J; bases not matched to a gene: 7. The CDR3 consists of 15 residues. Germline CDR1 reads MNHEY; CDR2 reads SVGAGI. The CDR3, as DNA: TGTGCCAGCAGTTCAGGGGGTCGAGGGAATTCACCCCTCCACTTT. Amino acid sequence: CASSSGGRGNSPLHF.

The chain carries TRBV21-1 and TRBJ1-5; the listed D gene, TRBD1, was not tested against the DNA. TRBV21-1 is assigned pseudogene status. The CDR3 runs to 16 residues. The CDR3 nucleotides are TGTGCCAGCAGCAAAGAGATACAGCTTAGCAATCAGCCCCAGCATTTT. Translated, it gives CASSKEIQLSNQPQHF.

The CDR3 DNA sequence: TGCGCCAGCAGTTCTGGGACAGGGAAGTCAGGTGGCTACACCTTC. This encodes CASSSGTGKSGGYTF. The rearrangement joins TRBV10-1 to TRBJ1-2; TRBD1 matches at 9 bases. The trim removed 5 bases at V and 7 bases at J, leaving 11 bases unmatched. CDR3 length: 15 amino acids. Germline CDR1 WNHNN, CDR2 SYGVQD (reference sequence).

The chain has TRBV5-1 and TRBJ1-5; weak D call: TRBD1 (5 bases). Germline assignment: CDR1 SGHRS and CDR2 YFSETQ. V lost 0 bases, J lost 4 bases, and 17 bases lay in between. The CDR3 is 17 residues long. The CDR3 protein is CASSLAVGGWKNQPQHF. In nucleotides, the CDR3 is TGCGCCAGCAGCTTGGCCGTGGGGGGTTGGAAAAATCAGCCCCAGCATTTT.

The gene calls are TRBV30 and TRBJ1-5; D remains unclear. Looked up from germline, CDR1 is GTSNPN and CDR2 is SVGIG (reference sequence). The CDR3 consists of 17 residues. V was trimmed by 0 bases and J by 2 bases, leaving 17 bases between them. The CDR3 nucleotides read TGTGCCTGGAGTGTAAGCAGCGGATCGCGGGGCAATCAGCCCCAGCATTTT. As protein: CAWSVSSGSRGNQPQHF.

V and J are TRBV10-3 and TRBJ2-5; 7 bases align to TRBD2. The CDR3 length is 16 residues. CDR1 and CDR2 from the germline V gene are ENHRY and SYGVKD. V lost 2 bases and J lost 0; bases outside the gene matches: 6. CDR3 DNA sequence: TGTGCCATCAGTGAGGGCCTAGCGGAGTACCAAGAGACCCAGTACTTC. This codes for CAISEGLAEYQETQYF.